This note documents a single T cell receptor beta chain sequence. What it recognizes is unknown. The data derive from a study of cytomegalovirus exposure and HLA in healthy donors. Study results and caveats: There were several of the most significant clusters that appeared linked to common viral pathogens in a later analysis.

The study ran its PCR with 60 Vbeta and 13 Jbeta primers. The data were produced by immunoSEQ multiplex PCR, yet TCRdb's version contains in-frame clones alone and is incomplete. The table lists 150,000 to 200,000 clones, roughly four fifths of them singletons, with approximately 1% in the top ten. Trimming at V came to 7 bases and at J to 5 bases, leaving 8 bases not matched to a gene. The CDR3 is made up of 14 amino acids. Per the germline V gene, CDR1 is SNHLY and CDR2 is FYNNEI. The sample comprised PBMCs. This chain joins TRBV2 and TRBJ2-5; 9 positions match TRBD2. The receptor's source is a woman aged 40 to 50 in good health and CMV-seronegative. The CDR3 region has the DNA TGTGCCAGCAACGTAGCGGGAGAAGGGGAGACCCAGTACTTC. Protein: CASNVAGEGETQYF.